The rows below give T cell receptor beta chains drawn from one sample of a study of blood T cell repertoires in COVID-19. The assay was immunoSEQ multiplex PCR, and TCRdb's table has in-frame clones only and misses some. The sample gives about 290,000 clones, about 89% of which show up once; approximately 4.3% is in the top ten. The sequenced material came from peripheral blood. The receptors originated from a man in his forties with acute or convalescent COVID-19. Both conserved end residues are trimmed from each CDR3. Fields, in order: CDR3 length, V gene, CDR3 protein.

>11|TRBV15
ATSRVRMGGYT
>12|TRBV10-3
AISAGQGAAEAF
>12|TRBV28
ASSFQGRNEKLF
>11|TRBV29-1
SVGYMGGRGYT
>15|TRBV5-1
ASSLSGTGMGIGGYT
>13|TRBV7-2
ASSLDVRGHGGYT
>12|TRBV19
ASSLTGTARGYT
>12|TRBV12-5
ASGSAGWGIEQF
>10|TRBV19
ASSIRGRGYT
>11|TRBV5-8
ASSLVQEETQY
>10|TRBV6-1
ASSEARSRQY
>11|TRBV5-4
ASSLDGKYGYT
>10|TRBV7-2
ASSQAGFEAF
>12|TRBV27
ASSGGGAYNEQF
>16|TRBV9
ASSYSSTSGGKYNEQF
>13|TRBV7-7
ASSPGTSRSNEQF
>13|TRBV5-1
ASSLAGQPTGELF
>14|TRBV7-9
ASSLPTGGTGNTIY
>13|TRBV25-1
ASSEGRGSYNEQF
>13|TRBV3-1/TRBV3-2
ASSQDGGSNNEQF
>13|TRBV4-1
ASSLVGTGRAEAF
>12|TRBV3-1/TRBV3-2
ASSLSSGRSPLH
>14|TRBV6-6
ASSLRDRGLGQPQH
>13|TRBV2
ASRPGTGFNSPLH
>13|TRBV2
ASSEALGLYRTQY
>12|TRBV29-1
SGRRDRGAGELF
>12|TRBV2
ASSAGGRYYGYT
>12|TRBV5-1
ASTLGGRGDTQY
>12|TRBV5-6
ASSFPTRVAEAF
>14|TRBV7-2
ASSFLPGLAVGELF
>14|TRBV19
ASSPSTGYSNQPQH
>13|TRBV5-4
ASSPGSAFSYEQY
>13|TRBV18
ASSPWTGTTDTQY
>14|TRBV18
ASSPWDRGIVDGYT
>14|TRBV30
AFQPYRAFLYNEQF
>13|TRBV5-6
ASTRRAGSIYGYT
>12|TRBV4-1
ASSLKTGGGEQY
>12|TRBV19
ASSIGGARTEAF
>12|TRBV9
ASSVGPDYYGYT
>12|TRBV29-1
SVQTGVRGTEAF
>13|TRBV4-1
ASSPRDRGTYEQY
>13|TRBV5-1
ASSWGGTVRTEAF
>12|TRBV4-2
ASSRAGTLYGYT
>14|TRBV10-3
AISDQGAASPGEQF